Following are 18 T cell receptor beta chains from one sample sequenced in a study. TCRdb called the 5' RACE reads again in MiXCR, with one record for every CDR3 protein. The sample shows some 54,000 distinct CDR3 sequences, more than 15% of them seen only once. Sample: naive CD4+ T cells sorted from blood. Subset of the sample: naive CD4+ T cells, CD4+CD45RA+CD25-. These receptors were collected from a female donor with breast cancer.

This clonotype turned up a few times. V is TRBV5-1 and J is TRBJ2-1; D is unresolved. The germline V gene encodes CDR1 SGHRS and CDR2 YFSETQ. The CDR3 is 13 amino acids. V dropped 4 bases and J dropped 8 bases, with 13 bases sitting between them. The CDR3 region is CASSQGYEDEQFF. The CDR3 region has the DNA TGCGCCAGCAGCCAAGGATACGAGGATGAGCAGTTCTTC. Complete variable domain (other parts from reference TRBV5-1 and TRBJ2-1): KAGVTQTPRYLIKTRGQQVTLSCSPISGHRSVSWYQQTPGQGLQFLFEYFSETQRNKGNFPGRFSGRQFSNSRSEMNVSTLELGDSALYLCASSQGYEDEQFFGPGTRLTVL.

In this sample, this clonotype turned up a few times. A clone one base away is much larger, so this may be a read error. V usage is TRBV5-1 and J usage is TRBJ2-5, with D maybe TRBD2 (5 bases). V gave up 4 bases and J gave up 7 bases, with 17 bases separating them. This CDR3 contains 14 residues. The germline CDR1 and CDR2 sequences are SGHRS and YFSETQ. The CDR3 coding sequence is TGCGCCAGCAGCCCTACGGCAGGAGGAGGGACCCAGTACTTC. Encoded protein: CASSPTAGGGTQYF. Supplemented by reference TRBV5-1 and TRBJ2-5, the full variable domain reads KAGVTQTPRYLIKTRGQQVTLSCSPISGHRSVSWYQQTPGQGLQFLFEYFSETQRNKGNFPGRFSGRQFSNSRSEMNVSTLELGDSALYLCASSPTAGGGTQYFGPGTRLLVL.

This chain uses TRBV20-1 with TRBJ2-3; TRBD1 or TRBD2 may be the D gene (5 bases each). The V end lost 6 bases, the J end lost 1 base, and 11 bases lay between the germline ends. The length of the CDR3 is 13 residues. The germline V gene has CDR1 DFQATT and CDR2 SNEGSKA (reference sequence). The CDR3 DNA sequence: TGCAGTGCACACCTGGGACGCACAGATACGCAGTATTTT. Its protein product is CSAHLGRTDTQYF.

At least ten counts were recorded for this clonotype. J is TRBJ2-5 and V is TRBV24-1; 10 nucleotides agree with TRBD1. The V gene's germline CDR1 is KGHDR and CDR2 SFDVKD. The CDR3 has 14 amino acids. V lost 4 bases and J lost 4; bases outside the gene matches: 2. The CDR3 region has the DNA TGTGCCACCAGTGACGACAGGGGGCCAGAGACCCAGTACTTC. Protein sequence: CATSDDRGPETQYF.

As concerns this clonotype: A read error may account for a junction end that differs from germline. The rearrangement uses TRBV5-1 and TRBJ2-2; D may be TRBD2 (6 bases). The CDR3 runs 15 residues. The germline V gene encodes CDR1 SGHRS and CDR2 YFSETQ. CDR3: CASSLGRANTGELSF. The CDR3 nucleotides read TGCGCCAGCAGCTTGGGGAGGGCGAACACCGGGGAGCTGTCTTTT.

This clonotype appeared many times. The chain recombines TRBV7-2 with TRBJ2-1; D unresolved. CDR3 length equals 12 residues. Germline CDR1 SGHTA, CDR2 FQGNSA. Trimming took off 2 bases at V and 4 bases at J, with 3 bases between the two ends. The CDR3 loop reads CASSLSYNEQFF. DNA for the CDR3: TGTGCCAGCAGCTTAAGTTACAATGAGCAGTTCTTC.

V gene TRBV2 combines with J gene TRBJ2-1; TRBD1 aligns across 7 bases. The CDR3 extends over 14 amino acids. CDR1 is SNHLY and CDR2 is FYNNEI in the germline V gene. V dropped 8 bases and J dropped 5; count of bases not matched to a gene: 9. CDR3 loop: CASSGQRGNNEQFF. CDR3 in DNA: TGTGCCAGCTCGGGACAGCGAGGGAACAATGAGCAGTTCTTC.

This clonotype was found a few times. This chain joins TRBV5-5 and TRBJ2-2; D unclear. The CDR3 contains 16 residues. Trimming removed 0 bases from V and 0 bases from J, with 9 bases in between. Germline V gives CDR1 SGHKS, CDR2 YYEKEE (reference sequence). The CDR3 spells CASSLAATPNTGELFF. DNA for the CDR3: TGTGCCAGCAGCTTGGCAGCAACGCCGAACACCGGGGAGCTGTTTTTT.

In its sample, this clonotype was seen a few times. The chain uses TRBV20-1 and TRBJ1-1, with 8 bases that match TRBD1. CDR3 length: 15 amino acids. The V gene end was trimmed by 4 bases and the J gene end by 2 bases; junction bases not matched to a gene: 9. The germline V gene encodes CDR1 DFQATT and CDR2 SNEGSKA (reference sequence). CDR3 sequence (DNA): TGCAGTGCTACTACGGGACAGGAGCTTAACACTGAAGCTTTCTTT. The encoded protein is CSATTGQELNTEAFF.

In its sample, this clonotype was seen a few times. V usage is TRBV7-9 and J usage is TRBJ2-4; the D gene is possibly TRBD1 (6 bases). Trimming pared 4 bases from V and 0 bases from J, leaving 13 bases between. The CDR3 runs to 16 residues. Germline CDR1 SEHNR, CDR2 FQNEAQ (reference sequence). For the CDR3, the DNA is TGTGCCAGCAGCTCCCCACAGGGCGAAGCCAAAAACATTCAGTACTTC. Translating gives CASSSPQGEAKNIQYF.

This clonotype was observed a handful of times. V usage is TRBV20-1 and J usage is TRBJ2-7; tentative D call: TRBD1 (7 bases). This CDR3 has 15 amino acids. V lost 3 bases and J lost 0, with 15 bases in between. Per germline, CDR1 DFQATT and CDR2 SNEGSKA (reference sequence). CDR3 region: CSASRAGGSSYEQYF. Here the CDR3 DNA reads TGCAGTGCTAGTCGAGCAGGGGGGAGCTCCTACGAGCAGTACTTC.

With regard to this clonotype: This may come from a read error, since a much larger clone is one base off. The chain links TRBV10-2 to TRBJ1-6; D is unclear. V lost 4 bases, J lost 10 bases, and 11 bases lay in between. The V gene's germline CDR1 is WSHSY and CDR2 SAAADI. This CDR3 region has 13 residues. In nucleotides, the CDR3 is TGCGCCAGCAGTGGTAATGAGGGATCACCCCTCCACTTT. It encodes CASSGNEGSPLHF.

This clonotype came up many times. This chain joins TRBV7-3 and TRBJ1-6; no firm D call. The germline V and J ends were trimmed by 4 bases and 5 bases, with 9 bases remaining between them. CDR3 length: 14 amino acids. CDR1 and CDR2 (germline): SGHTA, FQGTGA. CDR3 in amino acids: CASSSGRNNSPLHF. In nucleotides, the CDR3 is TGTGCCAGCAGCTCCGGACGGAATAATTCACCCCTCCACTTT.

The V and J genes are TRBV24-1 and TRBJ1-2, with unresolved D. V lost 3 bases, J lost 8 bases, and 12 bases lay in between. Germline values: CDR1 KGHDR, CDR2 SFDVKD. This CDR3 is 13 amino acids long. The CDR3 bases are TGTGCCACCAGTGATGCCTCGGCTGCAGGCTACACCTTC. Its protein is CATSDASAAGYTF.

The chain's CDR3 is CASSLGLAGVQDTQYF. CDR3 nucleotide sequence: TGTGCCAGCAGCTTAGGGCTAGCGGGAGTACAAGATACGCAGTATTTT. The chain couples TRBV7-2 to TRBJ2-3; TRBD2 agrees at 10 bases. The ends lost 1 base at V and 5 bases at J; junction bases unmatched: 6. CDR1 SGHTA and CDR2 FQGNSA come from the germline V gene. This CDR3 has 16 residues.

J is TRBJ1-1 and V is TRBV10-3; D unclear. With 8 bases removed from V and 1 base from J, the gap between germline ends came to 11 bases. Germline CDR1 and CDR2: ENHRY and SYGVKD. This CDR3 has 13 amino acids. The CDR3 reads CAIGSDRNTEAFF. In nucleotides, the CDR3 is TGTGCCATCGGGAGTGATCGGAACACTGAAGCTTTCTTT.

This clonotype has at least ten counts. The chain has TRBV7-3 and TRBJ2-1; no firm D call. Trimming removed 4 bases from V and 6 bases from J, with 10 bases in between. This CDR3 contains 13 residues. CDR1 is SGHTA, CDR2 FQGTGA, per germline. CDR3 bases: TGTGCCAGCAGCTACGCAGCATCCAATGAGCAGTTCTTC. This translates into CASSYAASNEQFF. Looking up the rest from reference TRBV7-3 and TRBJ2-1 gives the full variable domain: GAGVSQTPSNKVTEKGKYVELRCDPISGHTALYWYRQSLGQGPEFLIYFQGTGAADDSGLPNDRFFAVRPEGSVSTLKIQRTERGDSAVYLCASSYAASNEQFFGPGTRLTVL.

This chain uses TRBV28 with TRBJ1-2; 9 bases align to TRBD1. Germline V CDR1 and CDR2: MDHEN, SYDVKM. CDR3 length equals 15 residues. With V trimmed by 5 bases and J by 8 bases, 12 bases remained unmatched. The CDR3 region has the DNA TGTGCCAGCAGTCCAACTCAGGGACAGGGTGCGGGCTACACCTTC. Its translation: CASSPTQGQGAGYTF.